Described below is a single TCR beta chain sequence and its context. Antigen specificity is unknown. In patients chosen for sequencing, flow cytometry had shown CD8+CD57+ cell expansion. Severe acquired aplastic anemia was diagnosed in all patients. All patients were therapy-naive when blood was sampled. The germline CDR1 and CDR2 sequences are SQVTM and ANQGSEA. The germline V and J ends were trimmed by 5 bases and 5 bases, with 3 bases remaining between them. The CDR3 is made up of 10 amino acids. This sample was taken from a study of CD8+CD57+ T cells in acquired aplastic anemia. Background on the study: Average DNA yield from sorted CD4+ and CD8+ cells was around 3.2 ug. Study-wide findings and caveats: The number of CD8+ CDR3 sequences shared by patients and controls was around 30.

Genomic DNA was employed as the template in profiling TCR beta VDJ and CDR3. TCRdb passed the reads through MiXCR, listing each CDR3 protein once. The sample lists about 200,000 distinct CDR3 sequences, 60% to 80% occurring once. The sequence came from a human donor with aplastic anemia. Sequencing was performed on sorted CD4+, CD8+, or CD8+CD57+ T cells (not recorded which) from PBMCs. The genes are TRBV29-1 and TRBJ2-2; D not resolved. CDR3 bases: TGCAGCGTTTTGACCGGGGAGCTGTTTTTT. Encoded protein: CSVLTGELFF.